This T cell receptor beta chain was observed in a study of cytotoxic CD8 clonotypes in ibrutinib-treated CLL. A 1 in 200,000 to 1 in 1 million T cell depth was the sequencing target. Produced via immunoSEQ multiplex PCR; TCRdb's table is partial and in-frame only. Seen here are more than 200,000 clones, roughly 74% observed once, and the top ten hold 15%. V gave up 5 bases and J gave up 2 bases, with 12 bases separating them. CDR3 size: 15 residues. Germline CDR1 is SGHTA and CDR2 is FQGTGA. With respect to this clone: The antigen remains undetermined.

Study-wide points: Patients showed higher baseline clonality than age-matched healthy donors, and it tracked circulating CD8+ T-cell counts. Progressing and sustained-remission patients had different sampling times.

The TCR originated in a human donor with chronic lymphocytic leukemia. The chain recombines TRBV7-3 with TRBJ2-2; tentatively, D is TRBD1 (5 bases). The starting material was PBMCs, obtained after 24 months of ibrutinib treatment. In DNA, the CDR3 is TGTGCCAGCAGCCCAGGGCCTGATAACACCGGGGAGCTGTTTTTT. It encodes CASSPGPDNTGELFF. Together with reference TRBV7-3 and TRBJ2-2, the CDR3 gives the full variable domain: GAGVSQTPSNKVTEKGKYVELRCDPISGHTALYWYRQSLGQGPEFLIYFQGTGAADDSGLPNDRFFAVRPEGSVSTLKIQRTERGDSAVYLCASSPGPDNTGELFFGEGSRLTVL.